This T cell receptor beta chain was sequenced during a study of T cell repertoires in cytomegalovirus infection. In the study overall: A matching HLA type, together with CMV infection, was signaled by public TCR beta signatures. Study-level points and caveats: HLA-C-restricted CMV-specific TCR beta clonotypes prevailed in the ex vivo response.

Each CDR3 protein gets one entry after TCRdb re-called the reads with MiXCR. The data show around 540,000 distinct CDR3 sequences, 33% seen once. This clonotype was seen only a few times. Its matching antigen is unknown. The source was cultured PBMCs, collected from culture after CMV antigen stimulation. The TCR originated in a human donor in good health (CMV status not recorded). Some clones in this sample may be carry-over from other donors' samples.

The CDR3 DNA reads as TGTGCCAGCAGCTTAGCCGGGACTGTCACAGATACGCAGTATTTT. It translates to CASSLAGTVTDTQYF. The V gene is TRBV7-2, the J gene TRBJ2-3, with a tentative D call TRBD2 (6 bases). In germline, CDR1 is SGHTA, CDR2 FQGNSA. The CDR3 sequence is 15 residues long. The V gene lost 0 bases and the J gene lost 2 bases, with 9 bases spanning the gap.